This T cell receptor (beta chain) originates from a study of CD8+CD57+ T cells in acquired aplastic anemia. Study-level background: CD4+ and CD8+ cells, once sorted, gave DNA averaging approximately 3.4 ug.

CDR3 length equals 13 residues. Trimming took off 2 bases at V and 5 bases at J, with 9 bases between the two ends. The germline V gene has CDR1 ENHRY and CDR2 SYGVKD. In regard to this clonotype: Its specificity is unknown.

Study results and caveats: Overlapping CD8+ CDR3 repertoires of patients and controls contained some 30 shared sequences.

CDR3 and TCR beta VDJ profiling relied on genomic DNA as the template. TCRdb reprocessed the reads with MiXCR, giving one entry per CDR3 protein. The sample lists about 190,000 distinct CDR3 sequences, 50% to 55% occurring once. The origin of this receptor is a human donor in good health, serving as a control. The sequencing input was sorted CD4+, CD8+, or CD8+CD57+ T cells (not recorded which) from PBMCs. The gene calls are TRBV10-3 and TRBJ1-2; D is perhaps TRBD1 (5 bases). CDR3 in amino acids: CAISEDRLYGYTF. The CDR3 DNA sequence: TGTGCCATCAGTGAGGACAGATTGTATGGCTACACCTTC.